This record covers a single T cell receptor (beta chain). Its target is unknown. Sequencing was performed with immunoSEQ multiplex PCR; in TCRdb, only in-frame clones are kept and a portion is missing. The sample shows about 270,000 clones, approximately 94% of them seen only once. The CDR3 has 15 amino acids. The germline CDR1 and CDR2 sequences are SGHDN and FVKESK. Trimming removed 1 base from V and 2 bases from J; junction bases left unmatched: 4. Pooling was applied to second doses at about 4 or about 12 weeks. The data derive from a study of T cell responses to AZD1222 COVID-19 vaccine. Findings and limits, study-wide: Only a handful of AZD1222 recipients were seropositive at baseline. Spike as a whole was targeted by vaccine-associated CD4 TCRs, dominant at 160-218 and 743-854. There were mostly white British donors and more females than males, and clonal diversity was possibly underestimated.

The source material was peripheral blood, sampled 28 days after the second AZD1222 dose. This receptor was obtained from an adult who received the AZD1222 COVID-19 vaccine. The chain employs TRBV14 and TRBJ2-7; 8 bases match TRBD2. CDR3 loop: CASSQALAGTYEQYF. CDR3 sequence (DNA): TGTGCCAGCAGCCAAGCTCTAGCGGGTACCTACGAGCAGTACTTC.